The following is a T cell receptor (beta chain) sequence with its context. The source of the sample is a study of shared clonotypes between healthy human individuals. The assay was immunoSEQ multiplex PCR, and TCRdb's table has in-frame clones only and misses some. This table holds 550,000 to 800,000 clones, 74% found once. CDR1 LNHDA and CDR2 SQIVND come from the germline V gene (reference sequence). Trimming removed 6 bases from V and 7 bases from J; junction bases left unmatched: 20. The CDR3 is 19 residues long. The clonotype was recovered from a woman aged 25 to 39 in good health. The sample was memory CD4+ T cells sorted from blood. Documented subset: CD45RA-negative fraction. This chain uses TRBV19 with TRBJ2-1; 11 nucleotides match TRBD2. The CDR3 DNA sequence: TGTGCCAGTAGATCCCCAGGTGGTGCTAGCGGGAGGAGGGGTAATGAGCAGTTCTTC. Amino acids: CASRSPGGASGRRGNEQFF.